These 25 T cell receptor beta chains were sequenced from one sample in a study of T cells in Graves' hyperthyroidism and ophthalmopathy. RNA transcripts were the template for amplifying TCR beta CDR3 regions. Primed by the HTBI set, a first-round RT-PCR was run on the TCR CDR3. TCRdb passed the multiplex PCR reads through MiXCR, listing each CDR3 protein once. The sample contains fewer than 400,000 distinct CDR3 sequences, approximately 16% of which appear only once. The specimen was blood. These receptor sequences come from a man aged 25-40 years with Graves' hyperthyroidism.

V and J are TRBV4-2 and TRBJ2-7, with TRBD2 matching over 10 bases. Trimming cost V 5 bases and J 6 bases; bases outside gene matches: 10. Germline values: CDR1 LGHNA, CDR2 YNFKEQ. The CDR3 sequence is 15 residues long. As DNA, the CDR3 is TGTGCCAGCAGCAATATACAGCGGGAGGGCCGCGAGCAGTACTTC. Its protein is CASSNIQREGREQYF.

This sequence joins TRBV12-3 or TRBV12-4 and TRBJ2-2; 7 positions agree with TRBD2. The junction had 12 bases not matched to a gene; V was cut back by 6 bases and J by 8 bases. The CDR3 has 15 residues. CDR3: CASRGSAGAGGELFF. The CDR3 DNA is TGTGCCAGCAGGGGGTCGGCGGGAGCAGGAGGGGAGCTGTTTTTT.

In this sample, this clonotype turned up a few times. Possible read error: a much larger clone is one base away. This sequence joins TRBV7-9 and TRBJ1-2; weak D call: TRBD1 (6 bases). Trimming removed 3 bases from V and 4 bases from J, with 9 bases in between. CDR1 and CDR2 from the germline V gene are SEHNR and FQNEAQ (reference sequence). The CDR3 is 13 residues long. CDR3 amino acids: CASSFGQFYGYTF. For the CDR3, the DNA is TGTGCCAGCAGCTTCGGACAGTTCTATGGCTACACCTTC.

This clonotype was detected a few times. This chain joins TRBV7-6 and TRBJ2-1, with 7 bases fitting TRBD2. J gave up 5 bases and V 2 bases, and 6 bases lay outside the gene matches. The CDR3 sequence is 15 residues long. Germline loops: CDR1 SGHVS, CDR2 FNYEAQ. The CDR3 region has the DNA TGTGCCAGCAGCTTATGGTCTAGCGGAGACAATGAGCAGTTCTTC. Translated: CASSLWSSGDNEQFF.

This clonotype occurred many times. CDR3 in amino acids: CASSLLRETAMEQYF. The CDR3 DNA follows: TGTGCCAGCAGTTTATTGCGGGAGACAGCTATGGAGCAGTACTTC. J is TRBJ2-7 and V is TRBV27; 7 nucleotides line up with TRBD2. In germline, CDR1 is MNHEY, CDR2 SMNVEV (reference sequence). The CDR3 loop spans 15 amino acids. Germline trimming cut 1 base from V and 7 bases from J; bases unmatched to any gene: 10.

Many counts were recorded for this clonotype. In nucleotides, the CDR3 is TGTGCCAGCAGCTCCGGTGCTTCACCTTACAATGAGCAGTTCTTC. Encoded protein: CASSSGASPYNEQFF. The chain recombines TRBV7-9 with TRBJ2-1; D remains ambiguous. This CDR3 is built from 15 residues. V dropped 4 bases and J dropped 4 bases, with 14 bases sitting between them. Germline V gene data show CDR1 as SEHNR and CDR2 as FQNEAQ (reference sequence).

This clonotype was found many times. V usage is TRBV6-2 or TRBV6-3 and J usage is TRBJ2-1; TRBD2 agrees at 8 bases. The CDR3 runs 15 residues. Germline CDR1 is MNHEY and CDR2 is SVGEGT. After removal of 2 bases from V and 8 bases from J, the junction contained 8 bases not matched to a gene. The DNA for the CDR3 is TGTGCCAGCAGTTACAATAGCGGGATTCTCGATGAGCAGTTCTTC. Amino acids: CASSYNSGILDEQFF.

This rearrangement joins TRBV24-1 to TRBJ2-7; D not resolved. Germline V gene sequence: CDR1 KGHDR, CDR2 SFDVKD. With 4 bases removed from V and 2 bases from J, the gap between germline ends came to 17 bases. CDR3 length: 16 amino acids. The CDR3 protein is CATSETPGSGPYEQYF. The CDR3 coding sequence is TGTGCCACCAGTGAGACCCCAGGTAGTGGCCCCTACGAGCAGTACTTC.

V and J are TRBV5-1 and TRBJ1-1; D remains unclear. CDR1 SGHRS and CDR2 YFSETQ come from the germline V gene. This CDR3 has 14 residues. V lost 3 bases, J lost 3 bases, and 12 bases lay in between. In DNA, the CDR3 is TGCGCCAGCAGCTCCGATTTAGGTGACACTGAAGCTTTCTTT. This codes for CASSSDLGDTEAFF.

The gene calls are TRBV11-2 and TRBJ2-5; TRBD2 aligns across 9 bases. Looked up from germline, CDR1 is SGHAT and CDR2 is FQNNGV. V trimming: 5 bases; J trimming: 5 bases; junction bases outside the gene matches: 9. The CDR3 has 15 residues. The CDR3 bases are TGTGCCAGCAGCCTAAGACTAGCGGATGTTGAGACCCAGTACTTC. Its protein is CASSLRLADVETQYF.

This clonotype appeared many times. This rearrangement joins TRBV20-1 to TRBJ2-3, with a weak D call TRBD2 (7 bases). Germline assignment: CDR1 DFQATT and CDR2 SNEGSKA (reference sequence). V lost 2 bases to trimming and J lost 6 bases, with 18 bases between them. The CDR3 is 15 amino acids. CDR3 loop: CSARMSGAGADTQYF. In DNA form, the CDR3 reads TGCAGTGCTAGAATGTCGGGGGCGGGAGCTGATACGCAGTATTTT.

The sample holds many counts of this clonotype. V usage is TRBV12-3 or TRBV12-4 and J usage is TRBJ2-3, with TRBD1 matching over 9 bases. The ends lost 5 bases at V and 6 bases at J; junction bases unmatched: 6. This CDR3 comprises 14 residues. DNA of the CDR3: TGTGCCAGCAGTCCCGGGACAGGGATTGATACGCAGTATTTT. This codes for CASSPGTGIDTQYF.

A few counts support this clonotype. The chain employs TRBV13 and TRBJ2-3; D not certain. Trimming took 3 bases from V and 5 from J, leaving 9 bases between them. The CDR3 sequence is 13 residues long. Looked up from germline, CDR1 is PRHDT and CDR2 is FYEKMQ (reference sequence). CDR3 in amino acids: CASSLLGLDTQYF. Written as DNA, the CDR3 is TGTGCCAGCAGCTTGCTCGGGCTAGATACGCAGTATTTT.

On this clonotype itself: One end of the junction is discordant with germline, which a read error may explain. The rearrangement joins TRBV6-6 to TRBJ1-3; D gene ambiguous. The germline gives CDR1 MNHNY, CDR2 SVGAGI (reference sequence). The CDR3 has 14 amino acids. The DNA for the CDR3 is TGTGTCAGCAGTTACTCGAGATCTGGAAACACCATATATTTT. Translation gives CVSSYSRSGNTIYF.

This clonotype was detected many times. The gene calls are TRBV12-3 or TRBV12-4 and TRBJ1-3; D remains ambiguous. The CDR3 has 15 amino acids. Between the trimmed V and J ends, which lost 5 bases and 4 bases, there was a span of 15 bases. The CDR3 region has the DNA TGTGCCAGCAGTCCCCCCGTTGATCCGGGAAACACCATATATTTT. Translation gives CASSPPVDPGNTIYF.

This clonotype came up many times. The chain employs TRBV28 and TRBJ2-7; possibly TRBD1 or TRBD2 for D (5 bases each). The germline V gene has CDR1 MDHEN and CDR2 SYDVKM. V was trimmed by 5 bases and J by 5 bases, leaving 19 bases between them. CDR3 length equals 15 residues. CDR3 DNA sequence: TGTGCCAGCAGTGCTCCCGGGACGGCCGGCGACGAGCAGTACTTC. Translation gives CASSAPGTAGDEQYF.

This clonotype was seen more than once but under ten times. The chain carries TRBV6-1 and TRBJ2-2; 12 bases align to TRBD2. The CDR3 extends over 18 amino acids. Looked up from germline, CDR1 is MNHNS and CDR2 is SASEGT. The V gene end was trimmed by 6 bases and the J gene end by 3 bases; junction bases not matched to a gene: 11. The CDR3 protein is CASSVLAGGTGDTGELFF. The CDR3 DNA reads TGTGCCAGCAGCGTACTAGCGGGAGGCACGGGGGACACCGGGGAGCTGTTTTTT.

This clonotype has at least ten counts. The rearrangement uses TRBV3-1 and TRBJ1-3; D gene ambiguous. Germline V gene lookup returns CDR1 LGHDT and CDR2 YNNKEL (reference sequence). The CDR3 loop spans 15 amino acids. V was shortened by 1 base and J by 2 bases, with 9 bases between the two germline ends. The CDR3 nucleotides are TGTGCCAGCAGCCAAGTCCCGGGTCCTGGAAACACCATATATTTT. It translates to CASSQVPGPGNTIYF.

This clonotype was observed at least ten times. The chain uses TRBV18 and TRBJ1-1; D gene unclear. V lost 3 bases and J 5 bases, leaving 16 bases between the germline ends. Per the germline V gene, CDR1 is KGHSH and CDR2 is LQKENI. CDR3 size: 15 residues. In DNA form, the CDR3 reads TGTGCCAGCTCACCGTCGGAGATCGGTGGGACTGAAGCTTTCTTT. Its protein product is CASSPSEIGGTEAFF.

Many counts were recorded for this clonotype. The V gene is TRBV30, the J gene TRBJ2-1; 8 bases map to TRBD2. Germline lookup yields CDR1 GTSNPN and CDR2 SVGIG (reference sequence). The CDR3 covers 14 residues. V was pared by 4 bases and J by 8 bases, with 10 bases of the junction left unmatched. The CDR3 DNA sequence: TGTGCCTGGAATTTCGGGAGGGCCGAGGATGAGCAGTTCTTC. It specifies CAWNFGRAEDEQFF. The whole variable domain, remainder taken from reference TRBV30 and TRBJ2-1, is SQTIHQWPATLVQPVGSPLSLECTVEGTSNPNLYWYRQAAGRGLQLLFYSVGIGQISSEVPQNLSASRPQDRQFILSSKKLLLSDSGFYLCAWNFGRAEDEQFFGPGTRLTVL.

This clonotype was seen at least ten times. The chain uses TRBV12-3 or TRBV12-4 and TRBJ2-5, with TRBD2 matching 8 bases. Trimming took 5 bases from V and 3 from J; bases not matched to a gene: 17. The CDR3 is 18 residues long. CDR3 DNA sequence: TGTGCCAGCAGTCTCCGGGGGCGAGACGGGACTAGGAAAGAGACCCAGTACTTC. Translation gives CASSLRGRDGTRKETQYF.

This clonotype was seen repeatedly, ten times or more. The J gene is TRBJ2-5, the V gene TRBV12-3 or TRBV12-4; D is perhaps TRBD2 (5 bases). Trimming shortened V by 7 bases and J by 5 bases, and 14 bases separated the two germline ends. This CDR3 comprises 13 residues. The CDR3 DNA reads TGTGCCAGCACGCCTCAGCCGGGGGAGACCCAGTACTTC. This gives the protein CASTPQPGETQYF.

Comment on this clonotype: It may be a read error: a sequence one base away is much more abundant. The gene calls are TRBV9 and TRBJ2-7; TRBD2 matches 9 bases. CDR1 and CDR2 (germline): SGDLS, YYNGEE. The CDR3 runs to 18 residues. CDR3 in amino acids: CASSVALAGDGGHYERYF. DNA for the CDR3: TGTGCCAGCAGCGTAGCACTAGCGGGCGACGGGGGGCACTACGAGCGGTACTTC.

This chain links TRBV12-3 or TRBV12-4 with TRBJ2-1, with D possibly TRBD1 on 6 matching bases. The CDR3 has 13 amino acids. Trimming took off 4 bases at V and 8 bases at J, with 12 bases between the two ends. The CDR3 nucleotides are TGTGCCAGCAGTTGGAAAGGGGGTGATGAGCAGTTCTTC. This encodes CASSWKGGDEQFF.

This clonotype was counted ten times or more. V gene TRBV11-2 combines with J gene TRBJ2-7; TRBD2 agrees at 8 bases. The J segment lost 4 bases and the V segment lost 1 base, leaving 12 bases of the junction unmatched. The CDR3 covers 17 residues. Germline V lookup: CDR1 SGHAT, CDR2 FQNNGV. The CDR3 sequence: CASSLVGTSGSFYEQYF. CDR3 coding DNA: TGTGCCAGCAGCTTAGTAGGTACCAGCGGGAGCTTTTACGAGCAGTACTTC.